This TCR beta chain was retrieved from a study of cytomegalovirus exposure and HLA in healthy donors. The study, taken as a whole, reports: The study found most TCR sequences rare, yet found some public TCRs in many donors. Later on, a genetic analysis was performed. It linked a missense variant in DCLRE1C with V- and J-gene trimming of TCR beta. Most of the TCR beta V segments (in an earlier analysis) were productive either about 90% or about 30% of the time.

About this clone: Its antigen is not identified.

PCR involved 60 Vbeta and 13 Jbeta primers. TCRdb's copy holds only in-frame clones and misses some; the assay was immunoSEQ multiplex PCR. The profile covers some 40,000 clones, with about 85% appearing a single time and about 2.9% taken by the ten largest. Input material: PBMCs. This receptor was identified in a man aged 50-60 years in good health and CMV-seronegative.

The CDR3 region has the DNA TGTGCCAGCAGTTTGGGGGGTAGCAAAAGAGACGAGCAGTACTTC. Its translation: CASSLGGSKRDEQYF. The chain recombines TRBV28 with TRBJ2-7; the D gene is possibly TRBD2 (6 bases). The V gene lost 3 bases and the J gene lost 5 bases, with 17 bases spanning the gap. The germline V gene has CDR1 MDHEN and CDR2 SYDVKM. CDR3 length: 15 amino acids.